The rows below give T cell receptor beta chains drawn from one sample of a study of blood T cell repertoires in COVID-19. Data came from immunoSEQ multiplex PCR; TCRdb stores just in-frame clones and leaves some out. The profile covers some 240,000 clones, with about 90% appearing a single time and roughly 7% taken by the ten largest. Sequencing used peripheral blood. The receptor source for this set is a man aged 60-69 years who had recovered from COVID-19. CDR3s include the opening cysteine and the closing phenylalanine or tryptophan. D genes are given only for firm matches. For some rows the clone size is stated as once, few or many, or as a class when expanded; others skip it.

>-|TRBV5-1|TRBJ2-4|-
TGCGCCAGCAGCCCTAATTTTAGACAGCCCAACATTCAGTACTTC
CASSPNFRQPNIQYF
>-|TRBV5-4|TRBJ1-5|-
TGTGCCAGCAGCTTCGGGCGAGAGGGGCCCCAGCATTTT
CASSFGREGPQHF
>-|TRBV7-9|TRBJ2-3|-
TGTGCCAGCAGCGTCAGGGTAGGGGGCACAGATACGCAGTATTTT
CASSVRVGGTDTQYF
>-|TRBV10-3|TRBJ1-1|TRBD1
TGTGCCATCAATAATTTGGGACAGGGGAACACTGAAGCTTTCTTT
CAINNLGQGNTEAFF
>-|TRBV2|TRBJ2-1|-
TGTGCCAGCAGTGGGCTAGCCTACAATGAGCAGTTCTTC
CASSGLAYNEQFF
>-|TRBV12-3/TRBV12-4|TRBJ1-1|-
TGTGCCAGCAGTTTAGGTCGGTACACTGAAGCTTTCTTT
CASSLGRYTEAFF
>-|TRBV30|TRBJ1-1|TRBD1
TGTGCCTGGGCCCCACCGGGACAGGGGGCTGAAGCTTTCTTT
CAWAPPGQGAEAFF
>-|TRBV19|TRBJ2-1|TRBD2
TGTGCCAGTAGTATTAGCGGGGGCAGGAATGAGCAGTTCTTC
CASSISGGRNEQFF
>-|TRBV15|TRBJ2-5|-
TGTGCCACCAGCAGAGAAGCAGGGATGGAGACCCAGTACTTC
CATSREAGMETQYF
>-|TRBV30|TRBJ1-2|TRBD1
TGTGCCTGGGCGGGACAGGGATATCGTGGCTACACCTTC
CAWAGQGYRGYTF
>-|TRBV5-1|TRBJ2-4|TRBD2
TGCGCCAGCAGCCCCGATACTAGCGGGGGGGTTTGGAACATTCAGTACTTC
CASSPDTSGGVWNIQYF
>once|TRBV18|TRBJ1-2|TRBD1
TGTGCCAGCTCACCGGGGACAGGGTACGACTACACCTTC
CASSPGTGYDYTF
>few|TRBV27|TRBJ1-5|TRBD1
TGTGCCAGCAGTTTTTTCAGGGGGGACAATCAGCCCCAGCATTTT
CASSFFRGDNQPQHF
>once|TRBV27|TRBJ1-5|TRBD1
TGTGCCAGCAGGAAACAGGGGGCGAATCAGCCCCAGCATTTT
CASRKQGANQPQHF
>-|TRBV3-1/TRBV3-2|TRBJ1-2|-
TGTGCCAGCAGTCAAGGCGGACAGTCCTTCTATGGCTACACCTTC
CASSQGGQSFYGYTF
>-|TRBV19|TRBJ2-3|-
TGTGCCAGTAGTCCTAAACTCCTCGGACGGGGAGATACGCAGTATTTT
CASSPKLLGRGDTQYF
>few|TRBV19|TRBJ1-1|TRBD1
TGTGCCAGTAGTCGGCGGACAGGGGGTTTGGGCAAAGCTTTCTTT
CASSRRTGGLGKAFF
>-|TRBV23-1|TRBJ1-2|-
TGCGCCAGCAGTCCCCCAACCCCAGTATACTATGGCTACACCTTC
CASSPPTPVYYGYTF
>-|TRBV5-8|TRBJ2-6|TRBD1
TGTGCCAGCAGCCCACAGGGGCTGGGCTCTGGGGCCAACGTCCTGACTTTC
CASSPQGLGSGANVLTF
>-|TRBV21-1|TRBJ2-7|-
TGTGCCAGCAGCAATCCCCCGGGACAGGGAACGTTTCAGAAGTCCTACGAGCAGTACTTC
CASSNPPGQGTFQKSYEQYF
>-|TRBV4-1|TRBJ2-6|-
TGCGCCAGCAGCCCGTTCTCTGGGGCCAACGTCCTGACTTTC
CASSPFSGANVLTF
>once|TRBV28|TRBJ1-3|TRBD1
TGTGCCAGCAGGATCACAGGGGGGACTGGAAACACCATATATTTT
CASRITGGTGNTIYF
>-|TRBV7-9|TRBJ1-2|-
TGTGCCAGCAGCTTAGGAGTCCTCTATGGCTACACCTTC
CASSLGVLYGYTF
>few|TRBV6-5|TRBJ1-4|-
TGTGCCAGCAGTAGGGCGGGGGAAAAACTGTTTTTT
CASSRAGEKLFF